This passage covers 20 T cell receptor beta chains from one sample sequenced in a study of T cells in Graves' hyperthyroidism and ophthalmopathy. Researchers took RNA transcripts and amplified the TCR beta CDR3 regions from them. First-round RT-PCR with HTBI primers amplified the TCR CDR3 region. TCRdb used MiXCR to reprocess the multiplex PCR reads, holding one entry per CDR3 protein. Of about 580,000 distinct CDR3 sequences in the sample, around 45% were seen once. Sequenced input: peripheral blood or thyroid tissue (not recorded which). Receptor source: a woman under 30 with Graves' hyperthyroidism.

The chain uses TRBV20-1 and TRBJ1-3, with 8 bases that match TRBD1. V was pared by 6 bases and J by 2 bases, with 3 bases of the junction left unmatched. In germline, CDR1 is DFQATT, CDR2 SNEGSKA (reference sequence). The CDR3 spans 13 residues. Written as DNA, the CDR3 is TGCAGTGCGACACAGGGGGCTGGAAACACCATATATTTT. Translated: CSATQGAGNTIYF.

This rearrangement joins TRBV2 to TRBJ2-5, with 12 bases matching TRBD2. The length of the CDR3 is 17 residues. The V gene's germline CDR1 is SNHLY and CDR2 FYNNEI. The ends lost 6 bases at V and 3 bases at J; junction bases unmatched: 11. The CDR3 protein is CASSHVLAGGHKETQYF. CDR3 DNA: TGTGCCAGCAGCCACGTTCTAGCGGGAGGGCATAAAGAGACCCAGTACTTC.

The rearrangement uses TRBV20-1 and TRBJ1-5; D gene uncertain. Germline loops: CDR1 DFQATT, CDR2 SNEGSKA (reference sequence). V lost 4 bases and J lost 1, with 20 bases in between. The CDR3 is 17 amino acids. CDR3 amino acids: CSAKRVGIASSNQPQHF. In DNA, the CDR3 is TGCAGTGCTAAGAGGGTAGGGATCGCATCGAGCAATCAGCCCCAGCATTTT.

This chain connects TRBV2 to TRBJ2-7; the match to TRBD2 covers 13 bases. Germline V gives CDR1 SNHLY, CDR2 FYNNEI. Trimming at V came to 8 bases and at J to 2 bases, leaving 6 bases not matched to a gene. CDR3 length: 15 amino acids. CDR3 residues: CASYPGTSGTYEQYF. CDR3 DNA: TGTGCCAGCTACCCCGGGACTAGCGGGACCTACGAGCAGTACTTC.

This clonotype was recorded at least ten times. The chain uses TRBV6-5 and TRBJ1-6, with a tentative D call TRBD1 (6 bases). This CDR3 spans 13 amino acids. Per the germline V gene, CDR1 is MNHEY and CDR2 is SVGAGI. V was cut by 4 bases and J by 9 bases, with 10 bases left in between. This chain's CDR3 is CASSWGGTSPLHF. The DNA for the CDR3 is TGTGCCAGCAGTTGGGGGGGCACTTCACCCCTCCACTTT.

J is TRBJ1-1 and V is TRBV9; D gene uncertain. V was pared by 4 bases and J by 6 bases, with 13 bases between. Germline-derived CDR1 and CDR2 are SGDLS and YYNGEE. The CDR3 spans 13 residues. CDR3 coding DNA: TGTGCCAGCAGCCCATTTGTGGACGCTGAAGCTTTCTTT. This encodes CASSPFVDAEAFF.

In this sample, this clonotype turned up many times. The chain links TRBV29-1 to TRBJ1-2; D gene uncertain. CDR3 length: 16 residues. CDR1 SQVTM and CDR2 ANQGSEA come from the germline V gene. The V end lost 0 bases, the J end lost 1 base, and 15 bases lay between the germline ends. CDR3 region: CSVEEFYRGFNYGYTF. CDR3 nucleotide sequence: TGCAGCGTTGAAGAATTTTATAGAGGGTTTAACTATGGCTACACCTTC. Full variable domain (missing parts from reference TRBV29-1 and TRBJ1-2): SAVISQKPSRDICQRGTSLTIQCQVDSQVTMMFWYRQQPGQSLTLIATANQGSEATYESGFVIDKFPISRPNLTFSTLTVSNMSPEDSSIYLCSVEEFYRGFNYGYTFGSGTRLTVV.

V is TRBV30 and J is TRBJ1-5, with no clear D. Germline assignment: CDR1 GTSNPN and CDR2 SVGIG (reference sequence). Trimming shortened V by 0 bases and J by 3 bases, and 9 bases separated the two germline ends. The CDR3 runs 14 residues. The CDR3 loop reads CAWSVSGLNQPQHF. CDR3 in DNA: TGTGCCTGGAGTGTATCCGGACTCAATCAGCCCCAGCATTTT.

Ten or more counts support this clonotype. V gene TRBV12-5 combines with J gene TRBJ1-2; a possible D gene is TRBD1 (5 bases). The CDR3 loop spans 14 amino acids. Germline CDR1 is LGHNT and CDR2 is FRNRAP. V lost 6 bases and J lost 2, with 13 bases in between. The CDR3 spells CASGGWTRNYGYTF. DNA of the CDR3: TGTGCTAGTGGGGGGTGGACAAGAAACTATGGCTACACCTTC.

This clonotype was seen ten or more times. The rearrangement links TRBV5-1 to TRBJ2-2; the D is unclear. The CDR3 has 15 residues. The germline V and J ends were trimmed by 0 bases and 3 bases, with 9 bases remaining between them. The germline gives CDR1 SGHRS, CDR2 YFSETQ. The DNA for the CDR3 is TGCGCCAGCAGCTTGGCGCCTGGATACACCGGGGAGCTGTTTTTT. It encodes CASSLAPGYTGELFF.

A few counts support this clonotype. This chain links TRBV18 with TRBJ1-4; TRBD1 matches 8 bases. V lost 4 bases and J lost 7; bases outside the gene matches: 8. This CDR3 is 15 amino acids long. Germline-derived CDR1 and CDR2 are KGHSH and LQKENI. DNA for the CDR3: TGTGCCAGCTCACAAAACAGGGGGACGAGTGAAAAACTGTTTTTT. Its protein is CASSQNRGTSEKLFF.

This clonotype was seen ten or more times. V and J are TRBV6-6 and TRBJ1-1, with D unresolved. The V end was cut by 6 bases, the J end by 3 bases, with 5 bases between. This CDR3 region has 11 residues. The germline V gene has CDR1 MNHNY and CDR2 SVGAGI (reference sequence). The DNA of the CDR3 is TGTGCCAGCAGGGAGTACACTGAAGCTTTCTTT. Amino acids: CASREYTEAFF.

The chain recombines TRBV12-5 with TRBJ2-2; 9 nucleotides line up with TRBD2. Germline CDR1 LGHNT, CDR2 FRNRAP. V was clipped by 0 bases and J by 9 bases; unmatched bases: 11. This CDR3 is built from 17 residues. The CDR3 is CASGLVRGLAKTRELFF. For the CDR3, the DNA is TGTGCTAGTGGTTTGGTGAGGGGACTAGCAAAAACCAGGGAGCTGTTTTTT. Using reference TRBV12-5 and TRBJ2-2 for the parts outside the CDR3, the full variable domain is DARVTQTPRHKVTEMGQEVTMRCQPILGHNTVFWYRQTMMQGLELLAYFRNRAPLDDSGMPKDRFSAEMPDATLATLKIQPSEPRDSAVYFCASGLVRGLAKTRELFFGEGSRLTVL.

In DNA form, the CDR3 reads TGCGCCAGCAGCACCACCGCCCAGCCCCAGCATTTT. It yields the protein CASSTTAQPQHF. The rearrangement joins TRBV4-3 to TRBJ1-5; no clear D. This CDR3 is built from 12 residues. V shed 5 bases and J shed 7 bases, with 9 bases lying between them. Germline values: CDR1 LGHNA, CDR2 YSLEER.

Many counts were recorded for this clonotype. The chain is built from TRBV2 and TRBJ1-2; no clear D gene. Germline assignment: CDR1 SNHLY and CDR2 FYNNEI. V was shortened by 7 bases and J by 3 bases, with 12 bases between the two germline ends. This CDR3 contains 13 residues. CDR3 coding DNA: TGTGCCAGCAAAGCCGCGAGGGACTATGGCTACACCTTC. Its translation is CASKAARDYGYTF.

This clonotype was detected a few times. The V call is TRBV13, the J call TRBJ2-5; D is uncertain. There are 13 residues in the CDR3. Per the germline V gene, CDR1 is PRHDT and CDR2 is FYEKMQ (reference sequence). V was clipped by 0 bases and J by 11 bases, with 13 bases between them. This CDR3 is CASSLGGRNEQYF. The CDR3, as DNA: TGTGCCAGCAGCTTAGGGGGCAGGAATGAGCAGTACTTC.

This clonotype was seen at least ten times. The CDR3 is CASSSPGTAYGYTF. CDR3 in DNA: TGTGCCAGCAGCTCGCCCGGGACAGCCTATGGCTACACCTTC. The chain recombines TRBV7-9 with TRBJ1-2, with 7 positions matching TRBD1. Germline V gene data show CDR1 as SEHNR and CDR2 as FQNEAQ (reference sequence). Trimming took 4 bases from V and 4 from J; bases not matched to a gene: 6. The CDR3 contains 14 residues.

This clonotype was recorded many times. The chain has TRBV7-9 and TRBJ2-7; possibly TRBD2 for D (6 bases). CDR3 size: 14 residues. The germline CDR1 and CDR2 sequences are SEHNR and FQNEAQ (reference sequence). Trimming shortened V by 4 bases and J by 7 bases, and 17 bases separated the two germline ends. CDR3 sequence reads: CASSSGGREKEQYF. CDR3 nucleotides: TGTGCCAGCAGCTCTGGAGGACGGGAGAAAGAGCAGTACTTC. Together with reference TRBV7-9 and TRBJ2-7, the CDR3 gives the full variable domain: DTGVSQNPRHKITKRGQNVTFRCDPISEHNRLYWYRQTLGQGPEFLTYFQNEAQLEKSRLLSDRFSAERPKGSFSTLEIQRTEQGDSAMYLCASSSGGREKEQYFGPGTRLTVT.

This clonotype occurred many times. V and J are TRBV15 and TRBJ1-5; no definite D call. Germline loops: CDR1 LNHNV, CDR2 YYDKDF (reference sequence). The V gene lost 0 bases and the J gene lost 4 bases, with 16 bases spanning the gap. This CDR3 is built from 17 residues. The CDR3 DNA reads as TGTGCCACCAGCAGAGACTGGAGGACCAGTCCGAATCAGCCCCAGCATTTT. Encoded protein: CATSRDWRTSPNQPQHF.

This chain connects TRBV4-1 to TRBJ2-6; 8 nucleotides line up with TRBD1. Germline CDR1 is MGHRA and CDR2 is YSYEKL. CDR3 size: 17 residues. The J segment lost 4 bases and the V segment lost 4 bases, leaving 9 bases of the junction unmatched. CDR3 residues: CASSLRTGYSGANVLTF. The DNA for the CDR3 is TGCGCCAGCAGCCTTCGGACAGGGTATTCAGGGGCCAACGTCCTGACTTTC.